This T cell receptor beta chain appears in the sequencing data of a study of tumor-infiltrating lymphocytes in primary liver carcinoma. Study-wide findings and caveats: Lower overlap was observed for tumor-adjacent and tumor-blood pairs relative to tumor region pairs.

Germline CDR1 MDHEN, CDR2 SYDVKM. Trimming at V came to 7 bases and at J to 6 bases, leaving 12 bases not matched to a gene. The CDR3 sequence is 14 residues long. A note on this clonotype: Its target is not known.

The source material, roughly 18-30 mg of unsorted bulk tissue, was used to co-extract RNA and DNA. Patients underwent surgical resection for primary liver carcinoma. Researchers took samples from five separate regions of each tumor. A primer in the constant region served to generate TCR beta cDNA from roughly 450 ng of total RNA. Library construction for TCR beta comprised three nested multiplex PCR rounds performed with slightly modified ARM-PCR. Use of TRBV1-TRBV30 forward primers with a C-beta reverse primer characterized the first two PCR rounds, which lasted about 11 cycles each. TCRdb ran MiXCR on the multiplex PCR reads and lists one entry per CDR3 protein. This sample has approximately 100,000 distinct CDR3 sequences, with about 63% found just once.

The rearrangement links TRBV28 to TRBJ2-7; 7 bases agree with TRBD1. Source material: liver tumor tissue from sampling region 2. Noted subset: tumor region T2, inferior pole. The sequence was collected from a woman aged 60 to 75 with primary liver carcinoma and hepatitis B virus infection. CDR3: CASIPGDRVCEQYF. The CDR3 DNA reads TGTGCCAGCATACCCGGGGACAGAGTCTGCGAGCAGTACTTC.